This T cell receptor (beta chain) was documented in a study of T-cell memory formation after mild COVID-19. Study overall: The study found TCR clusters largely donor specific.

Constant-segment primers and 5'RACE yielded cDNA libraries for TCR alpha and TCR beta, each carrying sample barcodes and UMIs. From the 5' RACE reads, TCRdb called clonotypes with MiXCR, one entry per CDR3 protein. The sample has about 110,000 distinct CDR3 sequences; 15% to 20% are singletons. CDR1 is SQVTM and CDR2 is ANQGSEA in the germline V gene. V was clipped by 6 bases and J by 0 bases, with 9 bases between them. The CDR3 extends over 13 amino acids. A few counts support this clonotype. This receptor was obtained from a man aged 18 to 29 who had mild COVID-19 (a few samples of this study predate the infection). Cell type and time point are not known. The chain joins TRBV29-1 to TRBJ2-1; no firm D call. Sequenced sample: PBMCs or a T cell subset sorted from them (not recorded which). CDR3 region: CSVQPSSYNEQFF. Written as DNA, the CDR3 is TGCAGCGTCCAACCGAGCTCCTACAATGAGCAGTTCTTC.